This T cell receptor beta chain was profiled in a study of long-term antiretroviral therapy in people with HIV (dated by TCRdb to 2021 to 2024). For the study in its entirety: The earliest samples were collected roughly a decade before the 2015 WHO recommendation for immediate ART, at a time when ART was usually postponed until CD4 counts fell. A retrospective serial study tested whether changes in peripheral blood TRB repertoire composition and diversity were associated with ART initiation and durable HIV suppression. A total of 192 cryopreserved PBMC samples came from 25 to 30 adults with confirmed HIV infection and were collected serially over a mean of about six years (range 1-12). Among the 30 or so participants with HIV, about 11 were female. No cross-contamination during QIAcube processing was seen in test extractions of a monoclonal T-cell line run alongside approximately 36 polyclonal samples.

The immunoSEQ hsTCRB v3.0 assay was used at survey level resolution to sequence the TRB variable region. A depth of roughly 35,000-55,000 T-cell genomes per sample was targeted for TRB sequencing. TRB libraries were pooled and sequenced on an Illumina MiSeq using a v3 150-cycle kit. On the authors' methods: Repertoire analysis was run in R within a reproducible Nextflow workflow that covered QC, data transformation and analysis. Custom analyses were implemented in LymphoSeq2, an R package for AIRR-Seq data exploration. A few samples that produced fewer than 5000 total TRB sequences were removed, so 150 to 200 HIV repertoires were analyzed. Among the approximately 200 retained HIV repertoires, approximately 57 were collected before ART initiation and about 130 were collected after ART initiation. Repertoires were downsampled to 5000 TRB nucleotide sequences, with summary statistics averaged over 100 downsampling iterations. TRB sequences were retained for analysis only if CDR3 regions of at least seven amino acids were present. Two measures captured diversity: a Shannon entropy-derived clonality score and the Gini coefficient. In the repertoire networks, any two of the top 5000 CDR3 amino acid sequences were connected whenever the two sequences differed by an edit distance of one. Antigen specificity groups and MHC restriction were predicted for TRB CDR3 amino acid sequences with GLIPH2. Known CMV, EBV, HIV or tissue antigen associations were flagged by matching CDR3 amino acid sequences against VDJdb and McPAS-TCR. Pre-ART, post-ART and control groups were compared with Wilcoxon signed-rank tests and Holm-Bonferroni correction. This is the immuneACCESS table as TCRdb keeps it, with only in-frame sequences that have V and J called. A part of the clones is gone; compared with another copy, unresolved V genes explain less than half, and the rest is unexplained. Clone size and V and J calls were adopted from that table, with D and trimming inferred from the DNA. For this sample there are about 16,000 clones; roughly 76% appear just once. The top ten clones comprise about 15% of the sample.

The paper as a whole reports these results and caveats: Because PBMC availability was limited, only the TCR beta chain was sequenced, with no alpha chain pairing. At every time point, the repertoire was dominated by expanded TRB clones first identified before ART initiation, although this dominance fluctuated and, in many PLHIV, declined after ART. Inferences about post-ART repertoire changes are limited because no data were available on ART adherence, viral resistance or therapy changes. Compared with controls, HIV repertoires had narrower CDR3 length ranges, and the network structure pointed to an antigen-experienced repertoire that shifted only slightly toward naive after ART. A significant increase in TRB diversity was found to be associated with ART initiation, although TRB diversity was observed to remain significantly below that of transplant donor controls even after long-term ART. Unsorted PBMC were profiled instead of sorted CD4+ and CD8+ T cells because pre-ART samples had limited cell numbers. The samples were dated from the mid-2000s to the late 2010s, and the ART regimens that were used may be less effective than current ART regimens.

This clone is labeled medium-sized (0.01 to 0.1%). Which antigen it targets is not known. One base away there is no much larger clone; base qualities are not given. V is reduced by 5 bases and J by 3 bases, leaving a spacing of 13 bases between them. CDR1 is given as PRHDT and CDR2 as FYEKMQ, both from the germline V gene (reference sequence). Counted from cysteine to phenylalanine, this CDR3 has 15 amino acids. Here the CDR3 DNA is all that survives: 45 bases in frame from base 1. To be included, a participant needed at least one PBMC sample from before ART initiation plus at least two post-ART samples. Every participant with HIV received treatment in the United States of America. Before DNA extraction, cryopreserved samples of roughly 0.85-10 million PBMC were thawed and washed. At the time of the earliest PBMC sample for each participant with HIV, ages ranged from about 20 to 55 years. Per participant, PBMC samples came from 1-4 timepoints prior to ART initiation and 2-8 timepoints following ART initiation, for a median of 7 samples. Serial HIV viral load, CD4+ T-cell count, ART history and demographic data were obtained for every participant. Using a Qiagen kit on a QIAcube, genomic DNA was extracted from unsorted PBMC, with samples processed in batches of 12.

The chain is encoded by TRBV13 joined to TRBJ2-2; the D gene remains uncertain. The input for sequencing was unsorted PBMCs, taken 1.5 years before starting antiretroviral therapy. The clonotype was recovered from a woman between 45 and 65 years old with HIV. The CDR3 reads as follows: CASSLDGSDTGELFF. The DNA is TGTGCCAGCAGCCTGGACGGGTCTGACACCGGGGAGCTGTTTTTT.